The T cell receptor beta chain under discussion was sequenced for a study of blood T cell repertoires in COVID-19 (dated by TCRdb to 2020 to 2022). About the study as a whole: Collaborator samples came from the United States, Italy and Spain and covered acute and convalescent phases of COVID-19. Samples came from the ongoing ImmuneRACE study (first 160 participants) plus 1,254 subjects from 6 global collaborators. The repertoires were released in a freely available public database intended as a resource for research on the immune response to SARS-CoV-2. Deeply sampled blood TCRbeta repertoires from subjects exposed to, actively infected with, or recovered from COVID-19 were included in the dataset. Where available, HLA class I and class II types were taken from metadata supplied by the sample provider and were not determined by assay-based typing. The prospective study material was composed of cDNA or gDNA derived from T cells, B-cell-depleted T cells, or PBMCs. Sample metadata almost always included a de-identified subject ID, COVID-19 status, age in years and sex.

Collaborating institutions collected whole blood in K2EDTA tubes following their own protocols. For TCRbeta analysis, collaborators shipped samples in one of three forms: frozen whole blood, isolated PBMCs, or DNA extracted from either of those sample types. CDR1 and CDR2 are read off the germline V gene (reference sequence) as LGHDT and YNNKEL. Including the terminal cysteine and phenylalanine, the CDR3 comprises 15 residues. CDR3 DNA is the only sequence kept; it has 45 bases, read in frame from the first base. The junction shows trimming of 4 bases on V and 4 bases on J, plus 13 bases between the germline ends. The table lists this clone with a count of one. Which antigen it targets is not known. Base qualities are not at hand, and no much larger clone is one base apart. TCRbeta CDR3 regions were amplified from genomic DNA by means of the immunoSEQ Assay, a bias-controlled multiplex PCR. The study's own analysis went as follows. The number of nucleated cells in each sample was estimated from the amplification of reference gene primers within the assay. To quantify the absolute abundance of each unique TCRbeta CDR3 rearrangement, sequence reads were collapsed and filtered. For each sample, productive Simpson clonality was calculated as the square root of Simpson's diversity index across productive rearrangements. This immuneACCESS table, as held by TCRdb, lists in-frame sequences with V and J called but not all clones. Of the missing ones, under half trace to an unresolved V gene in checked studies; the others have no known cause. The V and J calls and clone size come from that table; D and trimming were worked out from the DNA. Present in this sample are 150,000 to 200,000 clones, 85% to 90% of which were seen just once. The ten largest clones add up to roughly 3.7% of the sample.

Overall study results and their limits: The amount of clinical and demographic metadata varied by source and participant and was provided uncurated.

The chain joins TRBV3-1 (or the pseudogene TRBV3-2) to TRBJ1-4; there is no confident call for the D gene. Sequenced: peripheral blood. The source is a man between 18 and 29 years old with active or convalescent COVID-19. The nucleotide sequence reads TGTGCCAGCAGCCCGGACTCCTCTTTTAATGAAAAACTGTTTTTT. Protein translation: CASSPDSSFNEKLFF.